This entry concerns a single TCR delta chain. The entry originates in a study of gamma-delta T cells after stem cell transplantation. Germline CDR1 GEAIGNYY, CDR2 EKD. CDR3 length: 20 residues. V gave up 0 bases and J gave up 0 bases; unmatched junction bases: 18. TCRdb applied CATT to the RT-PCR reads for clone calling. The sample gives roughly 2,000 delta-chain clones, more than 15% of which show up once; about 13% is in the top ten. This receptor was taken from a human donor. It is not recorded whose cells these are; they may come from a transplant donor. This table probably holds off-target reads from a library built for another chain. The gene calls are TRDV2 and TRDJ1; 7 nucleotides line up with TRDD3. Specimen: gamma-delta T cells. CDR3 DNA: TGTGCCTGTGACACCGTATTTGGGGGAAACGGCTTGATGCACACCGATAAACTCATCTTT. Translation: CACDTVFGGNGLMHTDKLIF.